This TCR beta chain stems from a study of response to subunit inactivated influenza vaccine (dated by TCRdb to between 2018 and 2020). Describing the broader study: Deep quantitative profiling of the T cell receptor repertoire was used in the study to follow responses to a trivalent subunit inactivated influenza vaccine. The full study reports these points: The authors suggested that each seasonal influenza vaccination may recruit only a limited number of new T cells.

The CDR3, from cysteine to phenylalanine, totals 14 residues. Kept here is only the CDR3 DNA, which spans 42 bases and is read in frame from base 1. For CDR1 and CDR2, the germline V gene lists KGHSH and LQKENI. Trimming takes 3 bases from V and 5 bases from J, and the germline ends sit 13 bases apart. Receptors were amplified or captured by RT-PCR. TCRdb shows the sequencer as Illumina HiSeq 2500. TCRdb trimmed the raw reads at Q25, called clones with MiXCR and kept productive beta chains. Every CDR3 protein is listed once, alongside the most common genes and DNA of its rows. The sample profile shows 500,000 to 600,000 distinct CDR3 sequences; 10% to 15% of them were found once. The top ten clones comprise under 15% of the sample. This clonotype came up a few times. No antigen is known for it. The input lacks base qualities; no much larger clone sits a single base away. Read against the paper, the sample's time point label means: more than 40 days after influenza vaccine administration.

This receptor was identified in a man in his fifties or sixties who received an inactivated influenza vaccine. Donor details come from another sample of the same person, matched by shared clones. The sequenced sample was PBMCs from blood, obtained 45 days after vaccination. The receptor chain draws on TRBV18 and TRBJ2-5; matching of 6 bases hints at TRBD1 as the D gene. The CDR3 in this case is CASSPPRGYETQYF. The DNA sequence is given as TGTGCCAGCTCACCTCCCAGGGGTTACGAGACCCAGTACTTC.